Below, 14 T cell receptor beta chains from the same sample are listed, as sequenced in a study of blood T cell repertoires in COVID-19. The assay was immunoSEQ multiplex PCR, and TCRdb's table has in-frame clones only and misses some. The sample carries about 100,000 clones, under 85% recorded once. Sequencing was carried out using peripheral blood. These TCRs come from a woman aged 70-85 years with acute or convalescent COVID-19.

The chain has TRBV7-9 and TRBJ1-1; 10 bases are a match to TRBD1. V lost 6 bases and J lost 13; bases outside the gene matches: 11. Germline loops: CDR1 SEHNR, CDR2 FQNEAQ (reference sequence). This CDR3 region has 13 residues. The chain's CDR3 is CASRTRGTGEDFF. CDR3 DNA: TGTGCCAGCAGGACTAGGGGGACAGGGGAGGATTTCTTT.

The CDR3 nucleotides read TGTGCCAGTAGTATAGGTGGAGGAGGAGATACGCAGTATTTT. The encoded protein is CASSIGGGGDTQYF. The chain joins TRBV19 to TRBJ2-3; tentatively, D is TRBD2 (5 bases). Between the trimmed V and J ends, which lost 1 base and 5 bases, there was a span of 10 bases. CDR1 is LNHDA and CDR2 is SQIVND in the germline V gene (reference sequence). The CDR3 length is 14 residues.

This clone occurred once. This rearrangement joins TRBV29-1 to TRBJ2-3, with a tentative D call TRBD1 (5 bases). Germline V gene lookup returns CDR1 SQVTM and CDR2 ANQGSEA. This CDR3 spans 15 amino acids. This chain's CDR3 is CKNKGDSSNTDTQYF. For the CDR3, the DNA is TGCAAAAACAAGGGCGACAGTTCCAACACAGATACGCAGTATTTT.

The CDR3 DNA is TGTGCCAGCAGCCAAGAAGGTAGACATCTCACCGGGGAGCTGTTTTTT. Translating it yields CASSQEGRHLTGELFF. This chain connects TRBV3-1 (or the pseudogene TRBV3-2) to TRBJ2-2; D is ambiguous. The V end was cut by 0 bases, the J end by 4 bases, with 12 bases between. Germline V gene data show CDR1 as LGHDT and CDR2 as YNNKEL (reference sequence). CDR3 length: 16 amino acids.

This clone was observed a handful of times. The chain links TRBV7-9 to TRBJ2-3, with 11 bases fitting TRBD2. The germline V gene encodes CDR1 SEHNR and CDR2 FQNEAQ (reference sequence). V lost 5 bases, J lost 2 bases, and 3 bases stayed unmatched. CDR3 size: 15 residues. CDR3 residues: CASSGTSGLTDTQYF. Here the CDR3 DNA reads TGTGCCAGCAGCGGGACTAGCGGACTCACAGATACGCAGTATTTT.

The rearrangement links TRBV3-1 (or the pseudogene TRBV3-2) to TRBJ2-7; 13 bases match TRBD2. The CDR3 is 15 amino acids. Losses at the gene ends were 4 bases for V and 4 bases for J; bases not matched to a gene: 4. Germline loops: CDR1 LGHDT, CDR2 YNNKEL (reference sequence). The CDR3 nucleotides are TGTGCCAGCAGCCTCCGGACTAGCGGGAGTTACGAGCAGTACTTC. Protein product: CASSLRTSGSYEQYF.

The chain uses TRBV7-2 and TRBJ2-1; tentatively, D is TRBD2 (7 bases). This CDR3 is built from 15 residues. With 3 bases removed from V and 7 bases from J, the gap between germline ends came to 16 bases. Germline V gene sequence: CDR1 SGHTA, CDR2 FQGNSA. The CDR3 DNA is TGTGCCAGCAGCTTTTCCGGGGGGCCTGGGAATGAGCAGTTCTTC. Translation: CASSFSGGPGNEQFF.

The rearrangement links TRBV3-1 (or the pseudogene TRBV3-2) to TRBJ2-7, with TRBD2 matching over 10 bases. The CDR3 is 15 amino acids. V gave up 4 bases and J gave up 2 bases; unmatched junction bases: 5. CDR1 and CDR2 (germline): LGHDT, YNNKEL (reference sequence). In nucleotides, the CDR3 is TGTGCCAGCAGCCCCTGGACTAGCGGTACCTACGAGCAGTACTTC. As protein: CASSPWTSGTYEQYF.

CDR3 sequence reads: CASGKNKNTEAFF. The DNA of the CDR3 is TGTGCCAGCGGTAAAAACAAGAACACTGAAGCTTTCTTT. This rearrangement joins TRBV28 to TRBJ1-1, with D unclear. CDR1 MDHEN and CDR2 SYDVKM come from the germline V gene. The V and J ends lost 8 bases and 1 base respectively, with 11 bases between them. This CDR3 is built from 13 residues.

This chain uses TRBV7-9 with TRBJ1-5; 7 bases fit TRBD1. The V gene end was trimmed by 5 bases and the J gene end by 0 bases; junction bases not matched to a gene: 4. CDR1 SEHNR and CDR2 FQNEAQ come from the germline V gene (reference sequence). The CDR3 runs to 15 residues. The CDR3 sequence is CASSQTGYSNQPQHF. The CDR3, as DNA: TGTGCCAGCAGCCAGACAGGGTATAGCAATCAGCCCCAGCATTTT.

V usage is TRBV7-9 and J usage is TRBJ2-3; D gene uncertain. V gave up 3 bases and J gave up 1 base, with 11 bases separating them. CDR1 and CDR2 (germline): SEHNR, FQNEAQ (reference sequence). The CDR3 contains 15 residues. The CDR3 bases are TGTGCCAGCAGCTTTTCCCGGGTGGGCACAGATACGCAGTATTTT. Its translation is CASSFSRVGTDTQYF.

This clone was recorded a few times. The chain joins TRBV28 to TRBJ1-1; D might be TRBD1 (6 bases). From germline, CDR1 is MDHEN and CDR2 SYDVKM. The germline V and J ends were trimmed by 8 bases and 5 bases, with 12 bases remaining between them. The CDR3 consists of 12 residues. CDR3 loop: CASRTGKTEAFF. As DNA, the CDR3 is TGTGCCAGCCGAACAGGGAAAACTGAAGCTTTCTTT.

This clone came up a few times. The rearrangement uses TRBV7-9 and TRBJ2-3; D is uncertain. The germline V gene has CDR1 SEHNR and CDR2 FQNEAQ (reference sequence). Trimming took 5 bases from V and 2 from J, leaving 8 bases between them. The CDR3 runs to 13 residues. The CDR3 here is CASSPPSTDTQYF. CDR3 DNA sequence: TGTGCCAGCAGCCCCCCCTCCACAGATACGCAGTATTTT.

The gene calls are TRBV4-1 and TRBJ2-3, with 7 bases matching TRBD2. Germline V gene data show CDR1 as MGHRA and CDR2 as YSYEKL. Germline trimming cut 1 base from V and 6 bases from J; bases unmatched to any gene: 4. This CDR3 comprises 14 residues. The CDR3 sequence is CASSQAAGRDTQYF. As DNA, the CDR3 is TGCGCCAGCAGCCAAGCGGCCGGGAGGGATACGCAGTATTTT.